This TCR beta chain emerged from a study of blood T cell repertoires in COVID-19. The wider study: Whether acute or convalescent, the COVID-19 samples came from the United States, Italy and Spain. In each case, the material was cDNA or gDNA derived from T cells, B-cell-depleted T cells, or PBMCs.

V lost 1 base to trimming and J lost 10 bases; unmatched junction nucleotides: 5. The CDR3 sequence is 16 residues long. Germline V CDR1 and CDR2: LGHDT, YNNKEL (reference sequence). Methods used by the authors: Cell counts per sample came from amplifying reference gene primers. Sequencing used immunoSEQ multiplex PCR; TCRdb keeps in-frame clones, though not all of them. The DNA was the basis for D and trimming; V, J and clone size are from that table. This table has around 300,000 clones, 80% to 90% appearing once. The sequence was collected from a woman aged 65 to 85 with acute or convalescent COVID-19. Sample: peripheral blood. V is TRBV3-1 (or the pseudogene TRBV3-2) and J is TRBJ1-6; 12 bases are a match to TRBD1. In DNA form, the CDR3 reads TGTGCCAGCAGCCAAGGGGGACAGGGGGCGGACTCACCCCTCCACTTT. Its protein product is CASSQGGQGADSPLHF.